The 23 T cell receptor beta chains reported below all come from one sample, sequenced in a study of a mutant IDH1 vaccine in newly diagnosed glioma. Time point given: week 5, during vaccination. In every dose of vaccine, 300 ug of mutant IDH1 20-mer peptide was given alongside topical imiquimod. The repertoire was sequenced with immunoSEQ multiplex PCR; TCRdb's copy has only in-frame clones and lacks some. This table holds over 55,000 clones, approximately 82% found once. Their antigen targets remain unknown. Source: PBMCs, taken from a glioma patient whose treatment included an IDH1 peptide vaccine. The receptor set was obtained from a woman between 18 and 30 years old with glioma. Some clones in this sample may be carry-over from other donors' samples.

V gene TRBV19 combines with J gene TRBJ2-7, with 10 bases that match TRBD1. Germline CDR1 reads LNHDA; CDR2 reads SQIVND (reference sequence). This CDR3 is built from 18 residues. J gave up 0 bases and V 4 bases, and 12 bases lay outside the gene matches. The DNA for the CDR3 is TGTGCCAGTAGTACAGACAGGGGGCAAACATACGGCTCCTACGAGCAGTACTTC. Residues: CASSTDRGQTYGSYEQYF.

V is TRBV9 and J is TRBJ2-2; 10 nucleotides match TRBD2. Germline V CDR1 and CDR2: SGDLS, YYNGEE. CDR3 length: 19 amino acids. V was pared by 4 bases and J by 4 bases, with 16 bases of the junction left unmatched. CDR3 coding DNA: TGTGCCAGCAGCTCCCCATCGGCTAGCGGGAGTTTGGGCACCGGGGAGCTGTTTTTT. It is translated as CASSSPSASGSLGTGELFF.

This chain joins TRBV19 and TRBJ2-5; D assignment may be TRBD1 or TRBD2 (6 bases each). Germline V lookup: CDR1 LNHDA, CDR2 SQIVND (reference sequence). V was trimmed by 2 bases and J by 4 bases, leaving 8 bases between them. The CDR3 sequence is 13 residues long. The CDR3 DNA reads TGTGCCAGTAGTATAACGGGGGCAGAGACCCAGTACTTC. It encodes CASSITGAETQYF.

The J gene is TRBJ1-1, the V gene TRBV5-1; no clear D gene. V lost 0 bases and J 3 bases, leaving 6 bases between the germline ends. The CDR3 covers 13 residues. Germline CDR1 and CDR2: SGHRS and YFSETQ. The CDR3 here is CASSLGSDTEAFF. The DNA for the CDR3 is TGCGCCAGCAGCTTGGGGTCCGACACTGAAGCTTTCTTT. The whole variable domain, remainder taken from reference TRBV5-1 and TRBJ1-1, is KAGVTQTPRYLIKTRGQQVTLSCSPISGHRSVSWYQQTPGQGLQFLFEYFSETQRNKGNFPGRFSGRQFSNSRSEMNVSTLELGDSALYLCASSLGSDTEAFFGQGTRLTVV.

This chain links TRBV4-1 with TRBJ1-1; D unresolved. The CDR3 is 12 amino acids. With 3 bases removed from V and 10 bases from J, the gap between germline ends came to 12 bases. Per the germline V gene, CDR1 is MGHRA and CDR2 is YSYEKL. In nucleotides, the CDR3 is TGCGCCAGCAGCCAGGGCTCTGGAGGAGCTTTCTTT. Translating gives CASSQGSGGAFF.

The chain joins TRBV13 to TRBJ1-1; D possibly corresponds to TRBD1 (6 bases). Germline CDR1 is PRHDT and CDR2 is FYEKMQ (reference sequence). The CDR3 has 14 residues. Deletions cut 5 bases from V and 3 bases from J, with 13 bases between. This CDR3 is CASSGRDTHTEAFF. CDR3 in DNA: TGTGCCAGCAGCGGCCGGGACACCCACACTGAAGCTTTCTTT. Together with reference TRBV13 and TRBJ1-1, the CDR3 gives the full variable domain: AAGVIQSPRHLIKEKRETATLKCYPIPRHDTVYWYQQGPGQDPQFLISFYEKMQSDKGSIPDRFSAQQFSDYHSELNMSSLELGDSALYFCASSGRDTHTEAFFGQGTRLTVV.

The rearrangement uses TRBV5-1 and TRBJ2-1; TRBD1 agrees at 9 bases. The V segment lost 3 bases and the J segment 5 bases; nucleotides outside the gene matches: 9. There are 16 residues in the CDR3. The V gene's germline CDR1 is SGHRS and CDR2 YFSETQ. This chain's CDR3 is CASSWGRDRVDNEQFF. The CDR3 DNA sequence: TGCGCCAGCAGCTGGGGCCGGGACAGGGTTGACAATGAGCAGTTCTTC.

The rearrangement uses TRBV5-5 and TRBJ1-5; no definite D call. V gave up 0 bases and J gave up 6 bases, with 1 base separating them. This CDR3 has 11 amino acids. Germline CDR1 SGHKS, CDR2 YYEKEE (reference sequence). CDR3: CASSLVQPQHF. In DNA form, the CDR3 reads TGTGCCAGCAGCTTGGTTCAGCCCCAGCATTTT. Together with reference TRBV5-5 and TRBJ1-5, the CDR3 gives the full variable domain: DAGVTQSPTHLIKTRGQQVTLRCSPISGHKSVSWYQQVLGQGPQFIFQYYEKEERGRGNFPDRFSARQFPNYSSELNVNALLLGDSALYLCASSLVQPQHFGDGTRLSIL.

The V and J genes are TRBV11-2 and TRBJ1-4; no reliable D call. V was pared by 5 bases and J by 0 bases, with 10 bases between. The CDR3 extends over 15 amino acids. CDR1 is SGHAT, CDR2 FQNNGV, per germline. The CDR3: CASSAGSATNEKLFF. The DNA of the CDR3 is TGTGCCAGCAGCGCCGGATCCGCAACTAATGAAAAACTGTTTTTT.

This chain links TRBV6-6 with TRBJ1-2; the D gene is possibly TRBD1 (5 bases). CDR1 and CDR2 from the germline V gene are MNHNY and SVGAGI (reference sequence). The CDR3 runs 11 residues. Trimming stripped 10 bases from V and 4 bases from J, with 10 bases between. The CDR3: CATRGSYGYTF. The CDR3 coding sequence is TGTGCCACCCGGGGGAGCTATGGCTACACCTTC.

The chain combines TRBV12-5 with TRBJ1-2; weak D call: TRBD1 (5 bases). The V gene's germline CDR1 is LGHNT and CDR2 FRNRAP. The CDR3 extends over 18 amino acids. Trimming shortened V by 2 bases and J by 3 bases, and 22 bases separated the two germline ends. CDR3 amino acids: CASGLIGAMAQGYYGYTF. The CDR3 bases are TGTGCTAGTGGTTTGATTGGGGCGATGGCGCAGGGCTACTATGGCTACACCTTC.

The V call is TRBV9, the J call TRBJ1-2, with a possible D match to TRBD1 (6 bases). CDR3 length equals 14 residues. The germline V gene encodes CDR1 SGDLS and CDR2 YYNGEE. Trimming took 0 bases from V and 4 from J, leaving 10 bases between them. In nucleotides, the CDR3 is TGTGCCAGCAGCGTAGGGGGGGCAGCCTATGGCTACACCTTC. Translating it yields CASSVGGAAYGYTF.

This chain uses TRBV6-5 with TRBJ2-2; 9 bases match TRBD1. CDR3 length: 16 amino acids. The germline V gene has CDR1 MNHEY and CDR2 SVGAGI. The V gene end was trimmed by 2 bases and the J gene end by 7 bases; junction bases not matched to a gene: 8. For the CDR3, the DNA is TGTGCCAGCAGTTACAGGACAGGGGTCGGCAACGGGGAGCTGTTTTTT. Its translation: CASSYRTGVGNGELFF.

The chain links TRBV29-1 to TRBJ1-2, with a possible D match to TRBD1 (5 bases). The CDR3 is 14 amino acids. CDR1 and CDR2 (germline): SQVTM, ANQGSEA. V lost 8 bases and J 0 bases, leaving 16 bases between the germline ends. CDR3 sequence: CSTSGDGTNYGYTF. CDR3 DNA: TGCAGCACTTCTGGGGACGGCACTAACTATGGCTACACCTTC.

The gene calls are TRBV9 and TRBJ2-3; TRBD2 matches 9 bases. This CDR3 is built from 15 residues. V shed 4 bases and J 2 bases; nucleotides not matched to a gene: 5. In germline, CDR1 is SGDLS, CDR2 YYNGEE. CDR3 loop: CASSPIAGVTDTQYF. CDR3 DNA sequence: TGTGCCAGCAGCCCCATAGCGGGAGTCACAGATACGCAGTATTTT.

The CDR3 protein is CASSKGGVGPAEKLFF. DNA for the CDR3: TGTGCCAGCAGTAAGGGGGGCGTCGGGCCCGCCGAAAAACTGTTTTTT. The chain links TRBV27 to TRBJ1-4; perhaps TRBD1 as D (6 bases). The V gene lost 5 bases and the J gene lost 8 bases, with 21 bases spanning the gap. The CDR3 runs 16 residues. The germline gives CDR1 MNHEY, CDR2 SMNVEV (reference sequence).

This chain connects TRBV9 to TRBJ2-3; D not certain. The length of the CDR3 is 15 residues. Germline lookup yields CDR1 SGDLS and CDR2 YYNGEE. Trimming shortened V by 0 bases and J by 0 bases, and 8 bases separated the two germline ends. The DNA of the CDR3 is TGTGCCAGCAGCGTAGAACCCTTTAGCACAGATACGCAGTATTTT. It encodes CASSVEPFSTDTQYF.

In its sample, this clone was seen a few times. This chain links TRBV29-1 with TRBJ1-1; 7 bases line up with TRBD1. Germline V gene lookup returns CDR1 SQVTM and CDR2 ANQGSEA. The CDR3 has 14 residues. Trimming took 2 bases from V and 0 from J; bases not matched to a gene: 3. Here the CDR3 reads CSVELQGLNTEAFF. The CDR3 DNA follows: TGCAGCGTTGAACTACAGGGGTTGAACACTGAAGCTTTCTTT.

The rearrangement links TRBV19 to TRBJ1-4; D uncertain. Germline-derived CDR1 and CDR2 are LNHDA and SQIVND (reference sequence). Trimming removed 5 bases from V and 0 bases from J, with 7 bases in between. The CDR3 consists of 14 residues. The CDR3 DNA is TGTGCCAGTAGTTGGGTCACAACTAATGAAAAACTGTTTTTT. Encoded protein: CASSWVTTNEKLFF. Filled out from reference TRBV19 and TRBJ1-4, the complete variable domain reads DGGITQSPKYLFRKEGQNVTLSCEQNLNHDAMYWYRQDPGQGLRLIYYSQIVNDFQKGDIAEGYSVSREKKESFPLTVTSAQKNPTAFYLCASSWVTTNEKLFFGSGTQLSVL.

The chain carries TRBV6-5 and TRBJ2-7, with D perhaps being TRBD1 or TRBD2 (5 bases each). Germline V gene sequence: CDR1 MNHEY, CDR2 SVGAGI. This CDR3 contains 13 residues. V shed 2 bases and J shed 5 bases, with 10 bases lying between them. CDR3 nucleotide sequence: TGTGCCAGCAGTTACACCCCGGGGCACGAGCAGTACTTC. It encodes CASSYTPGHEQYF.

This chain uses TRBV9 with TRBJ2-5, with TRBD2 identical over 9 bases. J lost 2 bases, V lost 3 bases, and 8 bases had no gene match. Germline V gene data show CDR1 as SGDLS and CDR2 as YYNGEE. The CDR3 totals 16 residues. The CDR3 coding sequence is TGTGCCAGCAGCGCGCCCCGGCTAGCGGGGCAAGAGACCCAGTACTTC. Translation gives CASSAPRLAGQETQYF. Full variable domain (remainder filled in from reference TRBV9 and TRBJ2-5): DSGVTQTPKHLITATGQRVTLRCSPRSGDLSVYWYQQSLDQGLQFLIQYYNGEERAKGNILERFSAQQFPDLHSELNLSSLELGDSALYFCASSAPRLAGQETQYFGPGTRLLVL.

The chain carries TRBV6-1 and TRBJ1-2; no clear D. V lost 3 bases, J lost 8 bases, and 16 bases lay in between. This CDR3 has 14 amino acids. The germline V gene encodes CDR1 MNHNS and CDR2 SASEGT. CDR3 loop: CASSDLGVRGGYTF. The CDR3, as DNA: TGTGCCAGCAGTGACTTAGGCGTCCGTGGGGGCTACACCTTC.

This clone was counted a few times. This rearrangement joins TRBV4-1 to TRBJ1-1; D perhaps matches TRBD1 (5 bases). The germline V gene encodes CDR1 MGHRA and CDR2 YSYEKL. The CDR3 is 13 amino acids. Trimming cost V 2 bases and J 5 bases, with 9 bases left between them. The CDR3 DNA is TGCGCCAGCAGCCAACAGGGCGCAACTGAAGCTTTCTTT. Protein product: CASSQQGATEAFF.